The entry below describes one T cell receptor beta chain. The antigen is unknown. This sample was included in a study of T-cell memory formation after mild COVID-19. Study-wide results and limits: CD4/CD8 balance characterized clones contracting day 15 to 85, and CD4+ skew characterized later expanders. Chiefly within CM and EM were the contracting CD4+ clones; CD8+ ones were within EMRA. Detection of some responders pre-infection suggested pre-existing cross-reactive memory T cells participated.

cDNA libraries for TCR alpha and TCR beta, carrying sample barcodes and UMIs, came from 5'RACE with constant-segment primers. TCRdb re-derived calls from the 5' RACE reads in MiXCR, one entry per CDR3 protein. Here the sample spans 400,000 or so distinct CDR3 sequences, around 20% being singletons. The CDR3 covers 16 residues. V was clipped by 1 base and J by 1 base, with 8 bases between them. The germline V gene encodes CDR1 SGHTA and CDR2 FQGTGA. The sequenced sample consisted of PBMCs or a T cell subset sorted from them (not recorded which). The rearrangement uses TRBV7-3 and TRBJ2-6, with D maybe TRBD1 (5 bases). This TCR was sampled from an adult woman who had mild COVID-19 (a few samples of this study predate the infection). Cell type and time point are not known. The CDR3 DNA reads as TGTGCCAGCAGCTTAATGGCAGGGTCTGGGGCCAACGTCCTGACTTTC. Amino acids: CASSLMAGSGANVLTF.